These 20 T cell receptor beta chains were all obtained from the same sample, sequenced in a study of Ad26.COV2.S vaccination and SARS-CoV-2 variants (dated by TCRdb to about 2021). Library generation was performed with the immunoSEQ multiplex PCR assay. TCRdb provides this immuneACCESS table in a form limited to in-frame rearrangements. Some clones are lacking; in checked studies, under half of them reflect an unresolved V gene, and why the rest are absent is not known. The sample includes 200,000 to 250,000 clones, with approximately 88% observed a single time. The ten biggest clones cover about 10% of the sample. Sample treatment or condition, as interpreted from the label and publication: some 20 received Ad26.COV2.S at low or high dose, single or two shots; roughly five received placebo; per-sample allocation not given. Repertoires of vaccine and placebo recipients were sequenced from samples collected on day 63 after the first injection.

The material was peripheral blood, obtained in a trial of Ad26.COV2.S vaccine versus placebo. All receptors come from a person aged 18 to 59 who received the Ad26.COV2.S COVID-19 vaccine or a placebo.

This chain connects TRBV7-2 to TRBJ1-5; no clear D. Trimming pared 1 base from V and 4 bases from J, leaving 11 bases between. Per germline, CDR1 SGHTA and CDR2 FQGNSA. The length of the CDR3 is 15 residues. The CDR3 reads CASSLGVYRNQPQHF. For the CDR3, the DNA is TGTGCCAGCAGCTTAGGGGTTTACCGGAATCAGCCCCAGCATTTT.

The chain is built from TRBV4-2 and TRBJ2-2, with no clear D. The CDR3 sequence is 14 residues long. V was pared by 3 bases and J by 3 bases, with 8 bases between. The germline CDR1 and CDR2 sequences are LGHNA and YNFKEQ. The CDR3 loop reads CASSHRVYTGELFF. For the CDR3, the DNA is TGTGCCAGCAGCCACCGCGTTTACACCGGGGAGCTGTTTTTT.

The chain carries TRBV27 and TRBJ1-2, with D perhaps matching TRBD1 (6 bases). V gave up 4 bases and J gave up 8 bases, with 20 bases separating them. The CDR3 sequence is 15 residues long. Germline V lookup: CDR1 MNHEY, CDR2 SMNVEV (reference sequence). This CDR3 reads CASSSHTRQEEGYTF. CDR3 nucleotides: TGTGCCAGCAGTTCCCATACTCGACAGGAGGAGGGCTACACCTTC.

This chain uses TRBV10-3 with TRBJ2-5; TRBD1 agrees at 8 bases. The germline V gene encodes CDR1 ENHRY and CDR2 SYGVKD. The CDR3 is 14 amino acids. V lost 0 bases to trimming and J lost 4 bases; unmatched junction nucleotides: 1. Written as DNA, the CDR3 is TGTGCCATCAGTGAGTCTACAGGGGGAGAGACCCAGTACTTC. This translates into CAISESTGGETQYF.

The V gene is TRBV19, the J gene TRBJ2-3, with a weak D call TRBD2 (7 bases). Trimming took off 5 bases at V and 5 bases at J, with 23 bases between the two ends. The germline gives CDR1 LNHDA, CDR2 SQIVND (reference sequence). This CDR3 is 17 amino acids long. For the CDR3, the DNA is TGTGCCAGTAGTCCCGGGGGGCGGGCGACGGGTTTAGATACGCAGTATTTT. Protein sequence: CASSPGGRATGLDTQYF.

The chain joins TRBV10-3 to TRBJ1-3; D uncertain. CDR1 is ENHRY, CDR2 SYGVKD, per germline. This CDR3 region has 15 residues. V shed 5 bases and J shed 5 bases, with 16 bases lying between them. CDR3 nucleotide sequence: TGTGCCATCAGTCCCGACACGCTTACCAGAAACACCATATATTTT. Its translation is CAISPDTLTRNTIYF.

The chain combines TRBV5-1 with TRBJ2-5, with D unclear. Trimming cost V 0 bases and J 3 bases, with 9 bases left between them. The germline V gene encodes CDR1 SGHRS and CDR2 YFSETQ. CDR3 length: 14 amino acids. The CDR3 reads CASSLVQPEETQYF. The CDR3 bases are TGCGCCAGCAGCTTGGTCCAGCCAGAAGAGACCCAGTACTTC.

Here the CDR3 DNA reads TGTGCCAGCAGTTCAACAGGGGAGGGGCAGTACTTC. This encodes CASSSTGEGQYF. The chain couples TRBV12-3 or TRBV12-4 to TRBJ2-7; D may correspond to TRBD1 or TRBD2 (7 bases each). V was cut by 4 bases and J by 9 bases, with 13 bases left in between. The CDR3 sequence is 12 residues long.

The V call is TRBV28, the J call TRBJ1-1; D gene uncertain. The V end lost 4 bases, the J end lost 5 bases, and 11 bases lay between the germline ends. CDR1 MDHEN and CDR2 SYDVKM come from the germline V gene. The CDR3 totals 13 residues. The CDR3 DNA sequence: TGTGCCAGCAGTTCCCCCTCCTCAACTGAAGCTTTCTTT. The encoded protein is CASSSPSSTEAFF.

V usage is TRBV28 and J usage is TRBJ1-2; 11 bases line up with TRBD1. Germline V gives CDR1 MDHEN, CDR2 SYDVKM. The CDR3 is made up of 14 amino acids. V shed 5 bases and J 4 bases; nucleotides not matched to a gene: 3. The CDR3 nucleotides read TGTGCCAGCAGTGCGGACAGGGGGCTCTATGGCTACACCTTC. This encodes CASSADRGLYGYTF.

The J gene is TRBJ1-6, the V gene TRBV9; D is ambiguous. This CDR3 is 14 amino acids long. Trimming stripped 4 bases from V and 6 bases from J, with 11 bases between. Per germline, CDR1 SGDLS and CDR2 YYNGEE. The CDR3 coding sequence is TGTGCCAGCAGCCCCGTGTCCGTTAATTCACCCCTCCACTTT. It translates to CASSPVSVNSPLHF.

This chain joins TRBV6-2 or TRBV6-3 and TRBJ1-1; D uncertain. The CDR3 is 14 amino acids. Germline CDR1 is MNHEY and CDR2 is SVGEGT. Deletions cut 2 bases from V and 4 bases from J, with 11 bases between. The CDR3 here is CASSYIGSGTEAFF. CDR3 sequence (DNA): TGTGCCAGCAGTTACATAGGGAGCGGCACTGAAGCTTTCTTT.

The chain carries TRBV6-5 and TRBJ1-3; no firm D call. This CDR3 has 11 residues. CDR1 is MNHEY, CDR2 SVGAGI, per germline. V lost 11 bases to trimming and J lost 3 bases, with 8 bases between them. The CDR3 loop reads CAVFYGNTIYF. The CDR3 coding sequence is TGTGCCGTCTTTTATGGAAACACCATATATTTT.

The chain combines TRBV4-3 with TRBJ2-3; D perhaps matches TRBD1 (6 bases). This CDR3 contains 16 residues. V gave up 4 bases and J gave up 0 bases, with 14 bases separating them. CDR1 is LGHNA, CDR2 YSLEER, per germline. The CDR3 loop is CASSPQGIMSTDTQYF. The CDR3 DNA reads TGCGCCAGCAGCCCTCAGGGGATAATGAGCACAGATACGCAGTATTTT.

This clone appeared once. The J gene is TRBJ2-7, the V gene TRBV11-2; the match to TRBD2 covers 8 bases. The ends lost 0 bases at V and 0 bases at J; junction bases unmatched: 1. Looked up from germline, CDR1 is SGHAT and CDR2 is FQNNGV. The CDR3 loop spans 15 amino acids. The CDR3, as DNA: TGTGCCAGCAGCTTAGAACTAGCGGACTCCTACGAGCAGTACTTC. Its protein is CASSLELADSYEQYF.

The sample holds one count of this clone. The V and J genes are TRBV14 and TRBJ2-7; TRBD1 aligns across 7 bases. Germline values: CDR1 SGHDN, CDR2 FVKESK. V gave up 4 bases and J gave up 3 bases; unmatched junction bases: 0. The CDR3 totals 12 residues. The CDR3 coding sequence is TGTGCCAGCAGCCCAGGGGGCTACGAGCAGTACTTC. It specifies CASSPGGYEQYF. The full variable domain, rest sourced from reference TRBV14 and TRBJ2-7, is EAGVTQFPSHSVIEKGQTVTLRCDPISGHDNLYWYRRVMGKEIKFLLHFVKESKQDESGMPNNRFLAERTGGTYSTLKVQPAELEDSGVYFCASSPGGYEQYFGPGTRLTVT.

The J gene is TRBJ2-5, the V gene TRBV4-3; TRBD1 matches at 9 bases. This CDR3 has 16 amino acids. Per germline, CDR1 LGHNA and CDR2 YSLEER. The junction had 8 bases not matched to a gene; V was cut back by 1 base and J by 5 bases. This CDR3 is CASSQGVGQGRETQYF. CDR3 sequence (DNA): TGCGCCAGCAGCCAAGGGGTAGGACAGGGGCGCGAGACCCAGTACTTC.

CDR3: CASSAQGSQSTEQFF. The CDR3 region has the DNA TGCGCCAGCAGCGCCCAGGGTTCCCAATCAACTGAGCAGTTCTTC. The V gene is TRBV5-1, the J gene TRBJ2-1; possibly TRBD1 for D (5 bases). This CDR3 has 15 residues. The germline V gene encodes CDR1 SGHRS and CDR2 YFSETQ. With 4 bases removed from V and 9 bases from J, the gap between germline ends came to 20 bases.

V gene TRBV6-5 combines with J gene TRBJ1-1, with unresolved D. The V and J ends lost 6 bases and 0 bases respectively, with 5 bases between them. Germline CDR1 reads MNHEY; CDR2 reads SVGAGI. The CDR3 consists of 12 residues. The CDR3 loop is CASRNMNTEAFF. The CDR3, as DNA: TGTGCCAGCAGGAACATGAACACTGAAGCTTTCTTT.

This rearrangement joins TRBV2 to TRBJ2-7, with 7 positions matching TRBD2. CDR1 and CDR2 from the germline V gene are SNHLY and FYNNEI. Trimming took 4 bases from V and 5 from J; bases not matched to a gene: 2. CDR3 length equals 12 residues. CDR3 nucleotide sequence: TGTGCCAGCAGTGGGGGAGGGAACGAGCAGTACTTC. This sequence encodes CASSGGGNEQYF.